These 15 T cell receptor beta chains were sequenced from one sample in a study of T cell changes during pregnancy in multiple sclerosis. Clones were read by immunoSEQ multiplex PCR, and TCRdb kept only the in-frame ones, dropping some. The sample contains 45,000 to 60,000 clones, approximately 92% of which appear only once. The material was CD4+ T cells from peripheral blood mononuclear cells, obtained in the third trimester of pregnancy. The receptors shown here come from a female donor with multiple sclerosis, enrolled in a pregnancy study.

This sequence joins TRBV19 and TRBJ1-1, with D perhaps TRBD1 (6 bases). From germline, CDR1 is LNHDA and CDR2 SQIVND (reference sequence). With 3 bases removed from V and 2 bases from J, the gap between germline ends came to 13 bases. The CDR3 sequence is 15 residues long. DNA of the CDR3: TGTGCCAGTAGTATCTCCGGGACAATCAACACTGAAGCTTTCTTT. Protein: CASSISGTINTEAFF.

This chain uses TRBV5-6 with TRBJ1-5; TRBD1 agrees at 9 bases. The CDR3 extends over 19 amino acids. CDR1 and CDR2 from the germline V gene are SGHDT and YYEEEE. Losses at the gene ends were 2 bases for V and 0 bases for J; bases not matched to a gene: 12. Here the CDR3 reads CASSLRLGGTGPSNQPQHF. CDR3 DNA: TGTGCCAGCAGCTTACGGTTGGGAGGGACAGGGCCTAGCAATCAGCCCCAGCATTTT.

The chain uses TRBV5-1 and TRBJ2-5; 7 bases line up with TRBD1. This CDR3 has 20 amino acids. Germline V gene lookup returns CDR1 SGHRS and CDR2 YFSETQ. Trimming took 4 bases from V and 1 from J; bases not matched to a gene: 22. CDR3 protein: CASSRSSGTAFSGGQETQYF. The CDR3 DNA sequence: TGCGCCAGCAGCCGATCCTCCGGGACAGCCTTCTCTGGGGGCCAAGAGACCCAGTACTTC.

J is TRBJ1-1 and V is TRBV6-1, with a tentative D call TRBD1 (6 bases). Per germline, CDR1 MNHNS and CDR2 SASEGT. Trimming stripped 5 bases from V and 5 bases from J, with 18 bases between. The CDR3 is 15 amino acids. The CDR3 protein is CASSPPLGGQTEAFF. In DNA form, the CDR3 reads TGTGCCAGCAGTCCGCCCCTGGGGGGGCAAACTGAAGCTTTCTTT.

The chain has TRBV6-5 and TRBJ2-7; 8 bases are shared with TRBD2. There are 14 residues in the CDR3. Germline V gene data show CDR1 as MNHEY and CDR2 as SVGAGI. J gave up 7 bases and V 2 bases, and 7 bases lay outside the gene matches. CDR3 nucleotides: TGTGCCAGCAGTTACGGGACTAGTTCAGGGGAGCAGTACTTC. As protein: CASSYGTSSGEQYF.

A single count supports this clone. The chain recombines TRBV2 with TRBJ2-4; 7 nucleotides agree with TRBD1. This CDR3 is built from 16 residues. V gave up 4 bases and J gave up 5 bases; unmatched junction bases: 11. From germline, CDR1 is SNHLY and CDR2 FYNNEI. CDR3 DNA: TGTGCCAGCAGTGTTTGGTCGGGACAGAGTCAAAACATTCAGTACTTC. Residues: CASSVWSGQSQNIQYF.

The genes are TRBV28 and TRBJ2-1; D might be TRBD2 (6 bases). The CDR3 length is 16 residues. Germline loops: CDR1 MDHEN, CDR2 SYDVKM. V was trimmed by 6 bases and J by 6 bases, leaving 21 bases between them. In DNA form, the CDR3 reads TGTGCCAGCAGACAACCGGAGGGCCTGGGAGGCAATGAGCAGTTCTTC. It codes for CASRQPEGLGGNEQFF.

The chain employs TRBV6-5 and TRBJ1-2, with 10 positions matching TRBD1. CDR3 length equals 14 residues. V gave up 3 bases and J gave up 6 bases; unmatched junction bases: 4. Germline V gene sequence: CDR1 MNHEY, CDR2 SVGAGI. Written as DNA, the CDR3 is TGTGCCAGCAGTTATTCGGACAGGGGGAATGGCTACACCTTC. It specifies CASSYSDRGNGYTF.

J is TRBJ2-7 and V is TRBV11-2; 15 bases are shared with TRBD2. The CDR3 consists of 14 residues. With 5 bases clipped from V and 9 bases from J, the junction kept 5 bases outside the gene matches. Germline loops: CDR1 SGHAT, CDR2 FQNNGV. The CDR3 reads CASSVGTSGRWQYF. CDR3 bases: TGTGCCAGCAGCGTCGGGACTAGCGGGAGGTGGCAGTACTTC.

V is TRBV2 and J is TRBJ1-2; D call uncertain. Trimming removed 8 bases at V and 4 bases at J, with 17 bases between. The CDR3 contains 14 residues. From germline, CDR1 is SNHLY and CDR2 FYNNEI. The CDR3 loop is CASWGPRELYGYTF. Here the CDR3 DNA reads TGTGCCAGCTGGGGTCCGAGGGAGCTCTATGGCTACACCTTC.

The V and J genes are TRBV7-2 and TRBJ2-1; D is unclear. The CDR3 consists of 15 residues. CDR1 is SGHTA, CDR2 FQGNSA, per germline. V was shortened by 2 bases and J by 6 bases, with 14 bases between the two germline ends. CDR3 loop: CASSLSQATVNEQFF. For the CDR3, the DNA is TGTGCCAGCAGCTTAAGTCAGGCGACCGTCAATGAGCAGTTCTTC.

This sequence joins TRBV28 and TRBJ2-7; maybe TRBD2 (5 bases). Germline V CDR1 and CDR2: MDHEN, SYDVKM. The length of the CDR3 is 14 residues. The ends were cut back, 3 bases at V and 1 base at J, with 10 bases in the middle. CDR3: CASSLGAESYEQYF. The CDR3 bases are TGTGCCAGCAGTTTGGGAGCGGAGTCCTACGAGCAGTACTTC.

The rearrangement links TRBV2 to TRBJ2-3, with 14 bases aligning to TRBD2. The germline CDR1 and CDR2 sequences are SNHLY and FYNNEI. J was trimmed by 1 base and V by 6 bases; bases with no gene match: 9. The CDR3 consists of 18 residues. The CDR3, as DNA: TGTGCCAGCAGGAGGGGACTAGCGGGAGTGTTGGGCACAGATACGCAGTATTTT. Protein: CASRRGLAGVLGTDTQYF. Full variable domain (rest looked up from reference TRBV2 and TRBJ2-3): EPEVTQTPSHQVTQMGQEVILRCVPISNHLYFYWYRQILGQKVEFLVSFYNNEISEKSEIFDDQFSVERPDGSNFTLKIRSTKLEDSAMYFCASRRGLAGVLGTDTQYFGPGTRLTVL.

The chain carries TRBV27 and TRBJ2-3; 8 bases agree with TRBD2. Germline V lookup: CDR1 MNHEY, CDR2 SMNVEV (reference sequence). The CDR3 runs to 17 residues. V lost 4 bases to trimming and J lost 3 bases; unmatched junction nucleotides: 12. The CDR3 nucleotides are TGTGCCAGCAGTTCCGCGACTAGCGCCACGAGGACAGATACGCAGTATTTT. Its protein is CASSSATSATRTDTQYF.

V is TRBV19 and J is TRBJ2-2; a possible D gene is TRBD1 (6 bases). Germline V gene sequence: CDR1 LNHDA, CDR2 SQIVND (reference sequence). This CDR3 region has 16 residues. The V end lost 1 base, the J end lost 3 bases, and 12 bases lay between the germline ends. The CDR3 sequence is CASSIATGSHTGELFF. CDR3 sequence (DNA): TGTGCCAGTAGTATAGCCACAGGGTCTCACACCGGGGAGCTGTTTTTT.